Below, 15 T cell receptor beta chains from the same sample are listed, as sequenced in a study of cytomegalovirus exposure and HLA in healthy donors. 60 Vbeta and 13 Jbeta primers were used in PCR. Method: immunoSEQ multiplex PCR; TCRdb's copy keeps in-frame clones and lacks some. The data hold about 120,000 clones, with nearly 65% observed a single time. Sequencing used PBMCs. These receptors came from a middle-aged man in good health and CMV-seropositive.

This clone was seen more than once but under ten times. This chain uses TRBV7-9 with TRBJ2-7, with no clear D. This CDR3 region has 14 residues. V was cut by 1 base and J by 6 bases, with 13 bases left in between. Per the germline V gene, CDR1 is SEHNR and CDR2 is FQNEAQ (reference sequence). CDR3 in DNA: TGTGCCAGCAGCTTAGGGTCGATCACTTCCGAGCAGTACTTC. Encoded protein: CASSLGSITSEQYF.

The CDR3 loop reads CASSGRGHQPQHF. In nucleotides, the CDR3 is TGTGCCAGCAGCGGCAGGGGGCATCAGCCCCAGCATTTT. V and J are TRBV6-5 and TRBJ1-5; 8 positions agree with TRBD1. V trimming: 6 bases; J trimming: 5 bases; junction bases outside the gene matches: 3. In germline, CDR1 is MNHEY, CDR2 SVGAGI. The CDR3 length is 13 residues.

The V call is TRBV18, the J call TRBJ1-5, with D possibly being TRBD1 (5 bases). With 2 bases removed from V and 2 bases from J, the gap between germline ends came to 10 bases. The CDR3 loop spans 15 amino acids. The germline V gene encodes CDR1 KGHSH and CDR2 LQKENI. Here the CDR3 reads CASSPAGRRNQPQHF. The CDR3 DNA sequence: TGTGCCAGCTCACCAGCAGGGAGGCGCAATCAGCCCCAGCATTTT.

This clone is a singleton in its sample. The V gene is TRBV7-2, the J gene TRBJ2-5; D is undetermined. Germline CDR1 SGHTA, CDR2 FQGNSA. The V and J ends lost 7 bases and 3 bases respectively, with 15 bases between them. CDR3 length equals 14 residues. The CDR3, as DNA: TGTGCCAGCAACCGGGTAGGTCCCGAAGAGACCCAGTACTTC. This gives the protein CASNRVGPEETQYF.

This clone came up a few times. The gene calls are TRBV7-8 and TRBJ2-7, with D perhaps TRBD2 (6 bases). Per the germline V gene, CDR1 is SGHVS and CDR2 is FQNEAQ. Trimming pared 4 bases from V and 6 bases from J, leaving 16 bases between. The CDR3 has 14 residues. The CDR3 reads CASSWAAGSGEQYF. CDR3 bases: TGTGCCAGCAGCTGGGCGGCGGGTAGCGGCGAGCAGTACTTC.

The chain combines TRBV18 with TRBJ2-7, with a tentative D call TRBD1 (6 bases). This CDR3 is 12 amino acids long. Germline CDR1 and CDR2: KGHSH and LQKENI. V was trimmed by 8 bases and J by 1 base, leaving 9 bases between them. DNA for the CDR3: TGTGCCAGCGCAGGGGAATCCTACGAGCAGTACTTC. It yields the protein CASAGESYEQYF.

The chain has TRBV6-5 and TRBJ2-1, with D maybe TRBD2 (5 bases). The V end lost 2 bases, the J end lost 9 bases, and 14 bases lay between the germline ends. CDR3 size: 14 residues. The germline V gene encodes CDR1 MNHEY and CDR2 SVGAGI. The CDR3 region is CASSYAGQVGEQFF. The CDR3 DNA reads as TGTGCCAGCAGTTACGCGGGCCAAGTAGGTGAGCAGTTCTTC.

This clone was recorded only once. This chain connects TRBV11-2 to TRBJ1-2; 8 bases are shared with TRBD1. V gave up 6 bases and J gave up 8 bases; unmatched junction bases: 17. The CDR3 is 16 residues long. CDR1 is SGHAT and CDR2 is FQNNGV in the germline V gene. CDR3 sequence reads: CASSKIVPRTGWGYTF. The CDR3 DNA sequence: TGTGCCAGCAGTAAAATAGTTCCGCGGACAGGGTGGGGCTACACCTTC. The entire variable domain, with the rest obtained from reference TRBV11-2 and TRBJ1-2, is as follows: EAGVAQSPRYKIIEKRQSVAFWCNPISGHATLYWYQQILGQGPKLLIQFQNNGVVDDSQLPKDRFSAERLKGVDSTLKIQPAKLEDSAVYLCASSKIVPRTGWGYTFGSGTRLTVV.

V is TRBV7-2 and J is TRBJ2-6; no firm D call. The CDR3 runs to 15 residues. The germline V gene has CDR1 SGHTA and CDR2 FQGNSA. Deletions cut 5 bases from V and 0 bases from J, with 8 bases between. The CDR3 DNA reads as TGTGCCAGCAGCCTACAGTTCTCTGGGGCCAACGTCCTGACTTTC. This gives the protein CASSLQFSGANVLTF.

The chain employs TRBV2 and TRBJ2-3; 9 bases line up with TRBD2. The J segment lost 9 bases and the V segment lost 4 bases, leaving 8 bases of the junction unmatched. The V gene's germline CDR1 is SNHLY and CDR2 FYNNEI. The CDR3 extends over 14 amino acids. Here the CDR3 DNA reads TGTGCCAGCAGTGGCGCTAGCGGGGAACTAACGCAGTATTTT. It is translated as CASSGASGELTQYF.

CDR3 coding DNA: TGCAGCGTCGCCAGACAGGGATCGAATGAGCAGTTCTTC. Translation gives CSVARQGSNEQFF. The rearrangement links TRBV29-1 to TRBJ2-1; 7 nucleotides match TRBD1. There are 13 residues in the CDR3. Germline CDR1 and CDR2: SQVTM and ANQGSEA. The J segment lost 7 bases and the V segment lost 6 bases, leaving 9 bases of the junction unmatched.

This clone was recorded a few times. J is TRBJ1-1 and V is TRBV7-8; maybe TRBD1 (5 bases). CDR1 and CDR2 (germline): SGHVS, FQNEAQ. The CDR3 loop spans 14 amino acids. Trimming stripped 3 bases from V and 1 base from J, with 9 bases between. CDR3 loop: CASSLGLWNTEAFF. CDR3 bases: TGTGCCAGCAGCTTGGGACTGTGGAACACTGAAGCTTTCTTT.

In nucleotides, the CDR3 is TGTGCCAGCAGCCTATCCGGGACAGGGGGCGGCTATGGCTACACCTTC. This translates into CASSLSGTGGGYGYTF. V is TRBV11-2 and J is TRBJ1-2, with TRBD1 identical over 12 bases. Germline V gene data show CDR1 as SGHAT and CDR2 as FQNNGV. The CDR3 runs 16 residues. The V gene end was trimmed by 5 bases and the J gene end by 4 bases; junction bases not matched to a gene: 8. The whole variable domain, filled in from reference TRBV11-2 and TRBJ1-2, reads EAGVAQSPRYKIIEKRQSVAFWCNPISGHATLYWYQQILGQGPKLLIQFQNNGVVDDSQLPKDRFSAERLKGVDSTLKIQPAKLEDSAVYLCASSLSGTGGGYGYTFGSGTRLTVV.

The gene calls are TRBV29-1 and TRBJ1-3; 7 positions match TRBD1. CDR3 length: 14 residues. Germline trimming cut 3 bases from V and 4 bases from J; bases unmatched to any gene: 6. Germline values: CDR1 SQVTM, CDR2 ANQGSEA. As DNA, the CDR3 is TGCAGCGTTGAGGGACAGTCCGGGGGAAACACCATATATTTT. Translated, it gives CSVEGQSGGNTIYF.

This clone was seen only once. The chain carries TRBV28 and TRBJ1-2; TRBD1 agrees at 9 bases. Germline-derived CDR1 and CDR2 are MDHEN and SYDVKM. This CDR3 has 14 amino acids. Trimming at V came to 7 bases and at J to 6 bases, leaving 9 bases not matched to a gene. The CDR3 loop is CASILRTGVNGYTF. CDR3 sequence (DNA): TGTGCCAGCATACTCAGGACAGGGGTGAATGGCTACACCTTC.